The 6 T cell receptor beta chains listed next were all sequenced from one sample in a study of shared clonotypes between healthy human individuals. Some clones are missing from TCRdb's copy, which holds only in-frame ones; the method was immunoSEQ multiplex PCR. This repertoire shows 2 million to 3 million clones, 93% found once; its top ten account for about 0.39%. Sequences were obtained from naive CD4+ T cells from PBMCs. Subset defined: CD45RA+ positively selected. Source of these receptors: a man aged 18 to 35 in good health. Some clones in this sample may be carry-over from other donors' samples.

In this sample, this clone turned up once. At one boundary the junction diverges from the germline segment, which might be a read error. The gene calls are TRBV2 and TRBJ2-2, with D perhaps TRBD1 (6 bases). This CDR3 has 18 amino acids. Germline assignment: CDR1 SNHLY and CDR2 FYNNEI. The CDR3 sequence is CASLPPLRHRANSGELFF. CDR3 DNA sequence: TGTGCCAGCCTCCCTCCGCTGCGGCACAGGGCGAACAGCGGGGAGCTGTTTTTT.

The chain links TRBV5-1 to TRBJ2-3, with D maybe TRBD2 (6 bases). Trimming cost V 9 bases and J 2 bases, with 16 bases left between them. This CDR3 is built from 14 residues. CDR1 and CDR2 (germline): SGHRS, YFSETQ. CDR3 protein: CATHAGGNTDTQYF. The DNA of the CDR3 is TGCGCCACTCATGCTGGCGGGAACACAGATACGCAGTATTTT.

The rearrangement links TRBV19 to TRBJ1-5; 12 nucleotides align to TRBD1. The CDR3 loop spans 16 amino acids. J was trimmed by 7 bases and V by 4 bases; bases with no gene match: 8. Germline CDR1 LNHDA, CDR2 SQIVND (reference sequence). This CDR3 reads CASSTPGQGAKQPQHF. The CDR3 nucleotides are TGTGCCAGTAGTACCCCGGGACAGGGGGCAAAACAGCCCCAGCATTTT.

This chain uses TRBV6-5 with TRBJ2-3, with TRBD2 as a possible D gene (6 bases). Germline CDR1 reads MNHEY; CDR2 reads SVGAGI. The CDR3 runs 14 residues. V gave up 2 bases and J gave up 5 bases, with 11 bases separating them. CDR3 bases: TGTGCCAGCAGTTACCCTGGGCGGGGAGATACGCAGTATTTT. The encoded protein is CASSYPGRGDTQYF.

The chain is built from TRBV7-2 and TRBJ2-1; 12 bases map to TRBD2. Germline CDR1 reads SGHTA; CDR2 reads FQGNSA. The CDR3 is made up of 17 amino acids. V gave up 5 bases and J gave up 2 bases; unmatched junction bases: 7. Written as DNA, the CDR3 is TGTGCCAGCAGCCCCCGACTAGCGGGAGAACCCTACAATGAGCAGTTCTTC. Its protein is CASSPRLAGEPYNEQFF.

Details on this clone: The same CDR3 arises from other DNA sequences in this sample as well. The chain employs TRBV6-5 and TRBJ1-4, with D perhaps TRBD1 (5 bases). This CDR3 has 15 amino acids. Trimming removed 0 bases at V and 1 base at J, with 6 bases between. Germline assignment: CDR1 MNHEY and CDR2 SVGAGI. The CDR3 nucleotides read TGTGCCAGCAGTTACTCTAGGGGAACTAATGAAAAACTGTTTTTT. It yields the protein CASSYSRGTNEKLFF.